The 4 T cell receptor beta chains reported below all come from one sample, sequenced in a study of blood T cells in healthy people across ages. Then a second PCR, running roughly 7 to 11 cycles, was carried out with a sample-barcoded 5' primer and a J-beta primer mix. TCRdb re-called the 5' RACE reads with MiXCR, one entry per CDR3 protein. The sample shows more than 800,000 distinct CDR3 sequences, less than 35% of them seen only once. The sequenced sample consisted of blood. The receptors here all came from an elderly woman in good health.

This clonotype came up many times. The chain combines TRBV6-5 with TRBJ2-3, with D unclear. CDR1 MNHEY and CDR2 SVGAGI come from the germline V gene. The CDR3 spans 16 residues. The V gene lost 0 bases and the J gene lost 0 bases, with 10 bases spanning the gap. The CDR3 spells CASSYSTTTSTDTQYF. Written as DNA, the CDR3 is TGTGCCAGCAGTTACTCCACTACCACGAGCACAGATACGCAGTATTTT.

This clonotype has at least ten counts. V usage is TRBV6-5 and J usage is TRBJ1-4; D is unclear. The germline gives CDR1 MNHEY, CDR2 SVGAGI. Trimming stripped 6 bases from V and 8 bases from J, with 10 bases between. The CDR3 covers 12 residues. The CDR3 bases are TGTGCCAGCAGCCGGCCGGGGGAAAAACTGTTTTTT. It translates to CASSRPGEKLFF.

This clonotype was found a few times. The chain links TRBV24-1 to TRBJ1-1; D call uncertain. Trimming cost V 3 bases and J 5 bases, with 9 bases left between them. CDR1 is KGHDR and CDR2 is SFDVKD in the germline V gene. This CDR3 is built from 13 residues. The CDR3 DNA reads as TGTGCCACCAGTGATCCTGGAAGAACTGAAGCTTTCTTT. This sequence encodes CATSDPGRTEAFF.

This clonotype was seen repeatedly, ten times or more. V usage is TRBV6-2 or TRBV6-3 and J usage is TRBJ2-3; possibly TRBD1 or TRBD2 for D (5 bases each). The CDR3 sequence is 17 residues long. CDR1 MNHEY and CDR2 SVGEGT come from the germline V gene. V lost 6 bases, J lost 2 bases, and 21 bases lay in between. This CDR3 is CASRKGTLSTHTDTQYF. The CDR3 bases are TGTGCCAGCAGGAAAGGGACCCTTAGTACCCACACAGATACGCAGTATTTT.